A few counts support the clone carrying this TCR beta chain. The antigen is unknown. The sample comes from a study of T-cell memory formation after mild COVID-19. 5'RACE primed at constant segments yielded TCR alpha and TCR beta cDNA libraries bearing sample barcodes and UMIs. TCRdb re-called the 5' RACE reads through MiXCR, storing one row per CDR3 protein. The sample has hundreds of thousands of distinct CDR3 sequences, roughly 21% seen once. The CDR3 sequence is 13 residues long. The V end was cut by 2 bases, the J end by 7 bases, with 12 bases between. CDR1 and CDR2 from the germline V gene are SGHRS and YFSETQ. Broader study findings: From day 15 to 85, contracting clones were balanced between CD4 and CD8, whereas later expanders leaned toward CD4+.

This chain connects TRBV5-1 to TRBJ2-5; weak D call: TRBD2 (5 bases). This TCR was sampled from an adult woman who had mild COVID-19 (a few samples of this study predate the infection). Cell type and time point are not known. Sequencing input: PBMCs or a T cell subset sorted from them (not recorded which). The CDR3, as DNA: TGCGCCAGCAGCTTTTCAACGGCGGGGACCCAGTACTTC. Translating it yields CASSFSTAGTQYF.